A single sample is the source of the 8 T cell receptor beta chains below, sequenced in a study of Graves' ophthalmopathy and Graves' hyperthyroidism. RNA transcripts provided the template for amplifying TCR beta CDR3 regions. Investigators did first-round RT-PCR with HTBI primers, then second-round multiplex PCR. One entry per CDR3 protein, called by TCRdb with MiXCR from the multiplex PCR reads. The sample shows hundreds of thousands of distinct CDR3 sequences, roughly 39% of them seen only once. The specimen sequenced was peripheral blood. The origin of the receptors is an adult man with Graves' ophthalmopathy.

This clonotype was counted between two and nine times. This chain links TRBV4-2 with TRBJ2-5; no definite D call. CDR3 size: 15 residues. Germline V gene sequence: CDR1 LGHNA, CDR2 YNFKEQ. The V end lost 1 base, the J end lost 5 bases, and 14 bases lay between the germline ends. CDR3 sequence: CASSQVRVKRETQYF. The CDR3 DNA reads as TGTGCCAGCAGCCAAGTAAGGGTGAAAAGGGAGACCCAGTACTTC.

This clonotype was detected ten times or more. The chain uses TRBV9 and TRBJ2-7, with D possibly TRBD2 on 6 matching bases. V dropped 4 bases and J dropped 0 bases, with 11 bases sitting between them. CDR1 SGDLS and CDR2 YYNGEE come from the germline V gene. The CDR3 length is 14 residues. CDR3 loop: CASSKGLRSYEQYF. CDR3 nucleotide sequence: TGTGCCAGCAGCAAGGGACTTCGCTCCTACGAGCAGTACTTC.

This clonotype came up a few times. This chain uses TRBV11-2 with TRBJ2-7, with D possibly being TRBD1 (6 bases). Germline CDR1 reads SGHAT; CDR2 reads FQNNGV. This CDR3 has 16 residues. The germline V and J ends were trimmed by 5 bases and 0 bases, with 17 bases remaining between them. The CDR3 spells CASSPTHEGGSYEQYF. CDR3 DNA sequence: TGTGCCAGCAGCCCGACCCACGAAGGGGGCTCCTACGAGCAGTACTTC.

The chain employs TRBV29-1 and TRBJ2-7; maybe TRBD1 (5 bases). CDR1 and CDR2 from the germline V gene are SQVTM and ANQGSEA. The CDR3 loop spans 15 amino acids. The V and J ends lost 8 bases and 0 bases respectively, with 20 bases between them. CDR3 sequence: CSTVSVWTSSYEQYF. The CDR3 nucleotides are TGCAGCACAGTTTCGGTTTGGACATCCTCCTACGAGCAGTACTTC.

This clonotype has a count of ten or more. The chain couples TRBV9 to TRBJ1-3, with no clear D. The CDR3 is made up of 16 amino acids. CDR1 is SGDLS and CDR2 is YYNGEE in the germline V gene. Trimming cost V 3 bases and J 0 bases, with 13 bases left between them. As DNA, the CDR3 is TGTGCCAGCAGCGGTAATGGAGTGTACTCTGGAAACACCATATATTTT. It encodes CASSGNGVYSGNTIYF.

There are many counts of this clonotype. This sequence joins TRBV7-9 and TRBJ1-4; unclear D gene. Between the trimmed V and J ends, which lost 6 bases and 5 bases, there was a span of 13 bases. The CDR3 loop spans 14 amino acids. Germline CDR1 and CDR2: SEHNR and FQNEAQ (reference sequence). CDR3 nucleotide sequence: TGTGCCAGCAGTAGGCCATCCGGGAATGAAAAACTGTTTTTT. Translation: CASSRPSGNEKLFF.

The J gene is TRBJ1-4, the V gene TRBV25-1; D gene uncertain. This CDR3 region has 17 residues. Germline CDR1 reads MGHDK; CDR2 reads SYGVNS. The CDR3 sequence is CARDLGPGAEGYEKLFF. CDR3 nucleotide sequence: TGTGCTAGAGATCTCGGTCCCGGTGCAGAAGGTTACGAAAAACTGTTTTTT.

The V call is TRBV2, the J call TRBJ2-5, with D possibly matching TRBD2 (7 bases). The germline V gene encodes CDR1 SNHLY and CDR2 FYNNEI. CDR3 length: 15 residues. The V gene lost 4 bases and the J gene lost 5 bases, with 17 bases spanning the gap. The CDR3, as DNA: TGTGCCAGCAGTGGGCCGTTGGGCGGGGGCGAGACCCAGTACTTC. It yields the protein CASSGPLGGGETQYF.